This T cell receptor (beta chain) was documented in a study of CD8 T cells in ankylosing spondylitis. In its sample, this clonotype was seen many times. Each CDR3 protein gets one entry after TCRdb re-called the 5' RACE reads with MiXCR. This table has tens of thousands of distinct CDR3 sequences, about 2.5% appearing once. The CDR3 contains 15 residues. Per the germline V gene, CDR1 is SGDLS and CDR2 is YYNGEE. Germline trimming cut 0 bases from V and 3 bases from J; bases unmatched to any gene: 5. The receptor was isolated from a female donor with ankylosing spondylitis or in good health (not recorded which). Sequenced sample: blood, either unsorted or a sorted T cell fraction (not recorded which). The J gene is TRBJ1-1, the V gene TRBV9; 7 nucleotides agree with TRBD1. CDR3: CASSVATGPDTEAFF. The CDR3 DNA follows: TGTGCCAGCAGCGTAGCGACAGGGCCTGACACTGAAGCTTTCTTT.